This T cell receptor (beta chain) was identified during a study of cytomegalovirus exposure and HLA in healthy donors. The study, taken as a whole, reports: A previous analysis found most TCR beta V segments productive roughly 87% or roughly 30% of the time. When analyzed later, the rates of TCR association showed variation by HLA locus, with DRB1 the most and HLA-C the fewest.

Primers: 60 Vbeta forward and 13 Jbeta reverse. As handled by the study authors: In a later analysis, the count reached about 80 million unique TCR beta chains, with about 11 million shared. Measured with immunoSEQ multiplex PCR; TCRdb has only the in-frame clones, and not every one. V and J calls and clone size are given by that table; D and trimming were obtained from the DNA. The sample has 100,000 to 150,000 clones, about 79% seen once; the top ten hold more than 2.5%. A remark on this clone: Its antigen is undetermined.

The CDR3 is 13 amino acids. The germline gives CDR1 MNHEY, CDR2 SVGAGI. Trimming removed 6 bases from V and 7 bases from J, with 15 bases in between. The chain employs TRBV6-5 and TRBJ1-2; D might be TRBD1 (6 bases). This TCR was sampled from a woman in her 50s in good health and CMV-seronegative. Sequences were obtained from PBMCs. This chain's CDR3 is CASRPTGTGGYTF. The CDR3 nucleotides are TGTGCCAGCAGGCCTACAGGGACGGGTGGCTACACCTTC.